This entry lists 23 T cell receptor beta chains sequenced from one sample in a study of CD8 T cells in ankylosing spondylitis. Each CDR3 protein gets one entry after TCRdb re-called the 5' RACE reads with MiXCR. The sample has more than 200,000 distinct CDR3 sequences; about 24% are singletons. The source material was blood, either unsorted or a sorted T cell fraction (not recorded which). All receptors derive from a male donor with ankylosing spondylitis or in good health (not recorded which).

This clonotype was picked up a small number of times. The CDR3, as DNA: TGTGCCAGCAGCTTGGCGGGGGCGCATGAGCAGTTCTTC. This encodes CASSLAGAHEQFF. The chain links TRBV7-8 to TRBJ2-1; perhaps TRBD2 as D (7 bases). The CDR3 is 13 residues long. The germline V gene encodes CDR1 SGHVS and CDR2 FQNEAQ. The V and J ends lost 3 bases and 8 bases respectively, with 11 bases between them.

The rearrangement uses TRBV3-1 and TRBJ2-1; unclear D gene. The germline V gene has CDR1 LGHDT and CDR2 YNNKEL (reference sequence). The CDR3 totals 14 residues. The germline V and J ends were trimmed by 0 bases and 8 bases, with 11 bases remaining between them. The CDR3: CASSQEPRWDEQFF. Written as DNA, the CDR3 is TGTGCCAGCAGCCAAGAACCCAGGTGGGATGAGCAGTTCTTC.

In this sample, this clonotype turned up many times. CDR3 protein: CASARDRGRDTQYF. Written as DNA, the CDR3 is TGTGCCAGTGCAAGGGACAGGGGGCGGGATACGCAGTATTTT. The chain employs TRBV2 and TRBJ2-3; 12 nucleotides align to TRBD1. CDR1 SNHLY and CDR2 FYNNEI come from the germline V gene. The J segment lost 6 bases and the V segment lost 9 bases, leaving 7 bases of the junction unmatched. The CDR3 has 14 residues. Complete variable domain (other parts from reference TRBV2 and TRBJ2-3): EPEVTQTPSHQVTQMGQEVILRCVPISNHLYFYWYRQILGQKVEFLVSFYNNEISEKSEIFDDQFSVERPDGSNFTLKIRSTKLEDSAMYFCASARDRGRDTQYFGPGTRLTVL.

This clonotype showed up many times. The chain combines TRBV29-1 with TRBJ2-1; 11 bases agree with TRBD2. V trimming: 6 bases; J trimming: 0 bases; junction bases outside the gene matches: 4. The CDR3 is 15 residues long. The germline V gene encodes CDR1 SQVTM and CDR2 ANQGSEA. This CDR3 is CSVTSGVISYNEQFF. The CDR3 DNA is TGCAGCGTGACTAGCGGGGTGATCTCCTACAATGAGCAGTTCTTC.

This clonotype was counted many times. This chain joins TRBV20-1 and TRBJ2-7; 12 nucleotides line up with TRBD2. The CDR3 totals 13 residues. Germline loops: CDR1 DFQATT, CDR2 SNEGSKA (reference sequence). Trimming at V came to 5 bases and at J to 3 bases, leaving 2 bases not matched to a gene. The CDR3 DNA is TGCAGTGCTCTAGCGGGGGGGGGCTACGAGCAGTACTTC. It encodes CSALAGGGYEQYF.

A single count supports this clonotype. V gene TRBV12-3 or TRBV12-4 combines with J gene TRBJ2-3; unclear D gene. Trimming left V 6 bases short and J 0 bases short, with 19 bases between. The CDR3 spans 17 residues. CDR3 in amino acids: CASSHRILTSSTDTQYF. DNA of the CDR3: TGTGCCAGCAGCCACCGGATCTTGACCTCTAGCACAGATACGCAGTATTTT.

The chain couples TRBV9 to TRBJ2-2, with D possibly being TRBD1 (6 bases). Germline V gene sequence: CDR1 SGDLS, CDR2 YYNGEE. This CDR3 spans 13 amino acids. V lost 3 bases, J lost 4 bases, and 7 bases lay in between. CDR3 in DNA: TGTGCCAGCAGCGCGGACAGCACCGGGGAGCTGTTTTTT. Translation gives CASSADSTGELFF.

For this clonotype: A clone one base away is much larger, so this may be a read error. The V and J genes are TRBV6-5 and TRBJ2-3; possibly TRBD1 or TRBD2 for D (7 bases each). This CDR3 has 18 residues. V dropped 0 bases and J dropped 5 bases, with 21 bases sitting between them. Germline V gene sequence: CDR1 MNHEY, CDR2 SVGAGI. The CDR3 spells CASSYSIFGQGGLDTQYF. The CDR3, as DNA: TGTGCCAGCAGTTACTCGATCTTTGGGCAGGGGGGGCTAGATACGCAGTATTTT.

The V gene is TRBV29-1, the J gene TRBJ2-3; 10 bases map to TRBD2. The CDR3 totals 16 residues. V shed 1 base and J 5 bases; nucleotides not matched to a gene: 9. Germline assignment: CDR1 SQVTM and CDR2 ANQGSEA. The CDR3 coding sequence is TGCAGCGTTGAAGGTAGCGGGGGGTCCGGAAGAGATACGCAGTATTTT. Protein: CSVEGSGGSGRDTQYF.

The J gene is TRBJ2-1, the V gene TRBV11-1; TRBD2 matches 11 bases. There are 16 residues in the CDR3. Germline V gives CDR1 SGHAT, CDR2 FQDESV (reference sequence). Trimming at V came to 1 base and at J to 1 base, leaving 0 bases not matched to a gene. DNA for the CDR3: TGTGCCAGCAGCTTAGTAGCGGGGGGGTCCTACAATGAGCAGTTCTTC. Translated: CASSLVAGGSYNEQFF.

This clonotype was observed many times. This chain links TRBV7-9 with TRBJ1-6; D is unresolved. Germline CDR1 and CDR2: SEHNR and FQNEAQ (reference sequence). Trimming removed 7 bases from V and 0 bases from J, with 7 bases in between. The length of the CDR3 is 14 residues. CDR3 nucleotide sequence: TGTGCCAGCACCGGTCGCTCCTATAATTCACCCCTCCACTTT. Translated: CASTGRSYNSPLHF.

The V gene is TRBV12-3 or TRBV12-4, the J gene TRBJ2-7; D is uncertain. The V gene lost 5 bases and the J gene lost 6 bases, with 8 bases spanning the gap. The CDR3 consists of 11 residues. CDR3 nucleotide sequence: TGTGCCAGCAGTCTTAAGAGCGAGCAGTACTTC. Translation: CASSLKSEQYF.

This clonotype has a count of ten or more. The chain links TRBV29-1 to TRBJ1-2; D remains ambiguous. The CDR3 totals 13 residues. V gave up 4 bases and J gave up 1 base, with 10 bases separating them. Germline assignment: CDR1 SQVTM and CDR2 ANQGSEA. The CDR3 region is CSVVQRLNYGYTF. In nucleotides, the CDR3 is TGCAGCGTTGTTCAGAGGCTTAACTATGGCTACACCTTC.

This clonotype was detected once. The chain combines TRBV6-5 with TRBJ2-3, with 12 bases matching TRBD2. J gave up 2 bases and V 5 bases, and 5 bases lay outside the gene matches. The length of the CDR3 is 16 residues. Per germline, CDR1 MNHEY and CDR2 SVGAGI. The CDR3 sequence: CASSRGLAGITDTQYF. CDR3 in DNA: TGTGCCAGCAGTCGCGGACTAGCGGGGATCACAGATACGCAGTATTTT.

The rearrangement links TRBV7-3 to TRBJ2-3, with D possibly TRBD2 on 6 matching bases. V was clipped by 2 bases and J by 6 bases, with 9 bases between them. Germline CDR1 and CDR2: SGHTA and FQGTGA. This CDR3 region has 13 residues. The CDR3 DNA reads TGTGCCAGCAGCTTAGAGCGGGTGGATACGCAGTATTTT. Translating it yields CASSLERVDTQYF.

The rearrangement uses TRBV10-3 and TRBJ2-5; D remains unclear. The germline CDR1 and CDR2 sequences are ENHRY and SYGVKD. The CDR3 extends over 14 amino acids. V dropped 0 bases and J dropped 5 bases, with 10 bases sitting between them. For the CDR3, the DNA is TGTGCCATCAGTGAGTCGTACTCGAGGGAGACCCAGTACTTC. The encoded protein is CAISESYSRETQYF.

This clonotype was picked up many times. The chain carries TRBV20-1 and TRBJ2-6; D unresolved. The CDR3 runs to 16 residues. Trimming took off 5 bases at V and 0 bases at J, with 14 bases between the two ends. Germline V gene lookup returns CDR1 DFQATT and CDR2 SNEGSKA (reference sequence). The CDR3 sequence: CSAQPPVSSGANVLTF. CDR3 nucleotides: TGCAGTGCTCAACCCCCAGTCTCCTCTGGGGCCAACGTCCTGACTTTC.

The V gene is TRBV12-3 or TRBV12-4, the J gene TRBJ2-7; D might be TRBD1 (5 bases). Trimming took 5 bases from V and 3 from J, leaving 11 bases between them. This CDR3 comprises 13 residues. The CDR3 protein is CASSIRAFYEQYF. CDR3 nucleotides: TGTGCCAGCAGTATCAGGGCGTTCTACGAGCAGTACTTC.

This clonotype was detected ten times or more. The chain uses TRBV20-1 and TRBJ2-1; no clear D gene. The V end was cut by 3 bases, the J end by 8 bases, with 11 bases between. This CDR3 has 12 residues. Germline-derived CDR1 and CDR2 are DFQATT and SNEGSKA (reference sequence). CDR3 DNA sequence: TGCAGTGCTAGGCCCCCCGCTCATGAGCAGTTCTTC. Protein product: CSARPPAHEQFF.

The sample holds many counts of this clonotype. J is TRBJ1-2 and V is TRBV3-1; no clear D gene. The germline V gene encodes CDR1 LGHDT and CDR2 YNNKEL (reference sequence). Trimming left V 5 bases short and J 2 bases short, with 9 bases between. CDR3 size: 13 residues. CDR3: CASSTPENYGYTF. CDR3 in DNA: TGTGCCAGCAGCACCCCAGAGAACTATGGCTACACCTTC.

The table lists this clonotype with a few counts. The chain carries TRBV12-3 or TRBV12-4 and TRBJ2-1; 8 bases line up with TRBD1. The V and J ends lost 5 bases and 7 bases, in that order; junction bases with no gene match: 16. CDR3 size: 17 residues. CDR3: CASSPTLGQGARNEQFF. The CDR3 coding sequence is TGTGCCAGCAGTCCTACCCTTGGGCAGGGGGCGAGGAATGAGCAGTTCTTC.

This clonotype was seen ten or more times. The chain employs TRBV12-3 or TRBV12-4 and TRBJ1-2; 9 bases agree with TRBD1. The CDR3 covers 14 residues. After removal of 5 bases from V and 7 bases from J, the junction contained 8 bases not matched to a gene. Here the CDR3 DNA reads TGTGCCAGCAGTCCCACTGGGACAGGGATTGGCTACACCTTC. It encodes CASSPTGTGIGYTF.

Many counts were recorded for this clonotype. The CDR3 is CASSFSNEQFF. The CDR3 region has the DNA TGTGCCAGCAGTTTTTCAAATGAGCAGTTCTTC. The V call is TRBV12-3 or TRBV12-4, the J call TRBJ2-1; D is unclear. The CDR3 contains 11 residues. V was shortened by 3 bases and J by 7 bases, with 4 bases between the two germline ends.